A single sample gave rise to the 11 T cell receptor beta chains below, sequenced in a study of blood T cell repertoires in COVID-19. Only in-frame clones appear in the TCRdb table, and some are missing; sequencing was by immunoSEQ multiplex PCR. The sample has tens of thousands of clones, 82% seen once. Sequencing was carried out using peripheral blood. The receptors come from a woman aged 60-70 years with acute or convalescent COVID-19.

J is TRBJ2-1 and V is TRBV3-1 (or the pseudogene TRBV3-2), with D maybe TRBD2 (6 bases). CDR1 is LGHDT and CDR2 is YNNKEL in the germline V gene (reference sequence). V dropped 4 bases and J dropped 9 bases, with 16 bases sitting between them. The CDR3 is 14 residues long. The CDR3 sequence is CASSPVRRGIEQFF. Here the CDR3 DNA reads TGTGCCAGCAGCCCAGTGCGGCGGGGAATTGAGCAGTTCTTC.

V is TRBV5-4 and J is TRBJ2-1; the match to TRBD1 covers 7 bases. This CDR3 spans 14 amino acids. The J segment lost 7 bases and the V segment lost 5 bases, leaving 9 bases of the junction unmatched. CDR1 and CDR2 (germline): SGHNT, YYREEE (reference sequence). The CDR3 nucleotides read TGTGCCAGCAGTCTTCAGACAGGGCGAAATGAGCAGTTCTTC. Translation: CASSLQTGRNEQFF.

The chain combines TRBV30 with TRBJ1-6; D possibly corresponds to TRBD1 (6 bases). Germline V gives CDR1 GTSNPN, CDR2 SVGIG (reference sequence). Trimming pared 2 bases from V and 0 bases from J, leaving 23 bases between. CDR3 length equals 20 residues. The CDR3 bases are TGTGCCTGGAGTCCCCTACCAAGGACAGCCCAAAGCTCCTATAATTCACCCCTCCACTTT. It translates to CAWSPLPRTAQSSYNSPLHF.

The rearrangement joins TRBV4-1 to TRBJ2-1, with no clear D. This CDR3 has 16 residues. Germline V gene data show CDR1 as MGHRA and CDR2 as YSYEKL. With 2 bases removed from V and 1 base from J, the gap between germline ends came to 12 bases. The DNA for the CDR3 is TGCGCCAGCAGCCAAATCCGTCGCAGGTCCTACAATGAGCAGTTCTTC. Translated: CASSQIRRRSYNEQFF.

The V and J genes are TRBV5-1 and TRBJ1-1, with D perhaps matching TRBD1 (5 bases). Trimming stripped 7 bases from V and 4 bases from J, with 11 bases between. Germline values: CDR1 SGHRS, CDR2 YFSETQ. The CDR3 runs 12 residues. As DNA, the CDR3 is TGCGCCAGCTCCAGGGTTGGCACTGAAGCTTTCTTT. This sequence encodes CASSRVGTEAFF.

This clone was counted only a few times. This chain uses TRBV21-1 with TRBJ2-3; the tabulated D call, TRBD1, remains unverified against the DNA. TRBV21-1 is deemed a pseudogene. This CDR3 has 16 amino acids. The CDR3 bases are TGTGCCAGCAGCAGATGGACAGGGGTCAGCACAGATACGCAGTATTTT. Amino acid sequence: CASSRWTGVSTDTQYF.

This sequence joins TRBV11-3 and TRBJ2-2, with D perhaps matching TRBD1 (6 bases). The ends were cut back, 5 bases at V and 3 bases at J, with 25 bases in the middle. The CDR3 sequence is 19 residues long. Germline V gene sequence: CDR1 SGHNT, CDR2 YENEEA. CDR3 amino acids: CASSTLGGIFGQDTGELFF. Here the CDR3 DNA reads TGTGCCAGCAGCACCCTTGGGGGCATCTTCGGGCAAGACACCGGGGAGCTGTTTTTT. Complete variable domain (other parts from reference TRBV11-3 and TRBJ2-2): EAGVVQSPRYKIIEKKQPVAFWCNPISGHNTLYWYLQNLGQGPELLIRYENEEAVDDSQLPKDRFSAERLKGVDSTLKIQPAELGDSAVYLCASSTLGGIFGQDTGELFFGEGSRLTVL.

This clone was counted once. This chain connects TRBV9 to TRBJ1-1; D is perhaps TRBD1 (6 bases). The CDR3 runs 13 residues. Deletions cut 4 bases from V and 4 bases from J, with 11 bases between. The V gene's germline CDR1 is SGDLS and CDR2 YYNGEE. CDR3 sequence reads: CASSTTGTTEAFF. For the CDR3, the DNA is TGTGCCAGCAGCACCACAGGGACCACTGAAGCTTTCTTT.

This clone was observed once. The V call is TRBV5-6, the J call TRBJ1-2, with TRBD1 matching over 8 bases. The junction had 7 bases not matched to a gene; V was cut back by 4 bases and J by 8 bases. Germline loops: CDR1 SGHDT, CDR2 YYEEEE. This CDR3 is 13 amino acids long. As DNA, the CDR3 is TGTGCCAGCAGCCTCGGACAGGGTAGCGGCTACACCTTC. This codes for CASSLGQGSGYTF. Complete variable domain (other parts from reference TRBV5-6 and TRBJ1-2): DAGVTQSPTHLIKTRGQQVTLRCSPKSGHDTVSWYQQALGQGPQFIFQYYEEEERQRGNFPDRFSGHQFPNYSSELNVNALLLGDSALYLCASSLGQGSGYTFGSGTRLTVV.

V is TRBV9 and J is TRBJ1-5, with 7 bases matching TRBD1. The CDR3 contains 15 residues. The ends lost 0 bases at V and 9 bases at J; junction bases unmatched: 9. Germline V gives CDR1 SGDLS, CDR2 YYNGEE. CDR3 in DNA: TGTGCCAGCAGCGTAGGTACAGGGGCCTCGGGGCCCCAGCATTTT. It translates to CASSVGTGASGPQHF.

On this clone: The sample contains more than one DNA sequence encoding this CDR3. The chain couples TRBV7-9 to TRBJ2-3, with TRBD2 matching 8 bases. CDR1 and CDR2 (germline): SEHNR, FQNEAQ (reference sequence). The CDR3 extends over 15 amino acids. The V segment lost 4 bases and the J segment 1 base; nucleotides outside the gene matches: 4. CDR3 sequence: CASSSGTSGTDTQYF. Written as DNA, the CDR3 is TGTGCCAGCAGCTCCGGGACTAGTGGCACAGATACGCAGTATTTT.